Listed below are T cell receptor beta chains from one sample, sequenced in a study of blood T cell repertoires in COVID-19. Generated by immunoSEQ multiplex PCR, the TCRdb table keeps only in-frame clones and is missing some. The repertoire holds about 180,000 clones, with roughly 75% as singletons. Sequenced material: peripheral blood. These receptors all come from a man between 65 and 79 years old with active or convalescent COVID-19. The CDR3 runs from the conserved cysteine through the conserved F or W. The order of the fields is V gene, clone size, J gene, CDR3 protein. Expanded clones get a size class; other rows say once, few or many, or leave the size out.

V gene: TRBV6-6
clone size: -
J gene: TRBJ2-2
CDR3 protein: CASSSGLAPNTGELFF

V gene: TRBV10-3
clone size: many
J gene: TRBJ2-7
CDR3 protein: CAISQEDEQYF

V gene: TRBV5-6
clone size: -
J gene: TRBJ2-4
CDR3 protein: CASSLDRGNIQYF

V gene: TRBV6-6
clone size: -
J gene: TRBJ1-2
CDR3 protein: CASIFDREGYTF

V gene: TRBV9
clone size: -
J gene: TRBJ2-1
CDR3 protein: CASSGQGQYNEQFF

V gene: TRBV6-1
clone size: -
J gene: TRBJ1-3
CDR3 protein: CASSEVGAISGNTIYF

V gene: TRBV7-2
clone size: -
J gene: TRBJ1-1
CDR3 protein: CASSLYRGNTEAFF

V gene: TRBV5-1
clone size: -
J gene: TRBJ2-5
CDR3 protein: CASSLGLRGGSQETQYF

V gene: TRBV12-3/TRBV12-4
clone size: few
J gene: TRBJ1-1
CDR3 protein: CASRFFGGTEAFF

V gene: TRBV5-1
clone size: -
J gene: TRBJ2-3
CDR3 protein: CASSSALGGTDTQYF

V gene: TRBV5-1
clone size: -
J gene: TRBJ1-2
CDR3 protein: CASSLQPGSAYGYTF

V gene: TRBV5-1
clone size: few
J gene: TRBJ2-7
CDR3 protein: CASGEESYEQYF

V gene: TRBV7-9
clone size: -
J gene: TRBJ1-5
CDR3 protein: CASSTDGGGQPQHF

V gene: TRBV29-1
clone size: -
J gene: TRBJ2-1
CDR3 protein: CSVEVFPLYNEQFF

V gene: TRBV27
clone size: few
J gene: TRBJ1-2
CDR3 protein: CASRNSYGYTF

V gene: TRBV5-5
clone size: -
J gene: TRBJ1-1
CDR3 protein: CASSRGWQMNTEAFF

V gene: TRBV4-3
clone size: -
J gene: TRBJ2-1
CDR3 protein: CASSPQGQGGAYNEQFF

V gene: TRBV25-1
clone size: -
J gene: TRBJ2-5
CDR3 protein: CASSELGGKGKETQYF

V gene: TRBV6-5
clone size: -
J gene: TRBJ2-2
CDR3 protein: CASSSYTGELFF

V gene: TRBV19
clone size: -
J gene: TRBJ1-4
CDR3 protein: CASSINEFVEKLFF

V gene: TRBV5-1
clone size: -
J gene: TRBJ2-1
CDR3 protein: CASAKLESSYNEQFF

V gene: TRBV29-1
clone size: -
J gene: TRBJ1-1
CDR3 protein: CSVAGTLRGDTEAFF

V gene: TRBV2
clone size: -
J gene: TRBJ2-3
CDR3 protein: CASSEGEVLTDTQYF

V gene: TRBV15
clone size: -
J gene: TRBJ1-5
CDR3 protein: CATGREDQPQHF

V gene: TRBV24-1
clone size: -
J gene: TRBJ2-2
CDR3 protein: CATATGLTGELFF

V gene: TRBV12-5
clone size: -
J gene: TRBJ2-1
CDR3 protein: CASGSEAGVREQFF

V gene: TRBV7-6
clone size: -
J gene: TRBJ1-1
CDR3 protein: CASSLSQVMDTEAFF

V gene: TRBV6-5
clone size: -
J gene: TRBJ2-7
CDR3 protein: CASSYSYREDYEQYF

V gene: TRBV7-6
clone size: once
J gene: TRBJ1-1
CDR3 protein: CASSFYGAEAFF

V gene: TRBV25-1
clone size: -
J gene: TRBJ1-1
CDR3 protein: CASSSVLNTEAFF

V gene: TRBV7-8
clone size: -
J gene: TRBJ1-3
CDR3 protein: CASSLARVSGAGNTIYF

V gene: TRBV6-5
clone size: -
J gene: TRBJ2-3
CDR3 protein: CASSRQSSTDTQYF

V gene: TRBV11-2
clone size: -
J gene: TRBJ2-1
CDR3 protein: CASRPGLAGGNEQFF

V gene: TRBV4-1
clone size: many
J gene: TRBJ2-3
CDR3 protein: CASVLREGTDTQYF

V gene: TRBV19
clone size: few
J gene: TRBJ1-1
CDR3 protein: CASSFTTLGRGTEAFF